This TCR beta chain was recovered during a study of shared clonotypes between healthy human individuals. Study details: Serving as donors were two women and three men, whose ages spanned 18 to 49.

Division of CD4+ cells produced a CD45RA+ naive subset and a CD45RA-negative memory subset. CDR1 and CDR2 (germline): KGHSH, LQKENI. The CDR3 is 16 residues long. Trimming at V came to 5 bases and at J to 3 bases, leaving 13 bases not matched to a gene. TCRdb's copy holds only in-frame clones and misses some; the assay was immunoSEQ multiplex PCR. The sample has 2.5 million or so clones; around 90% are singletons. This clonotype originated in a man in his late teens or twenties in good health. The V and J genes are TRBV18 and TRBJ2-7, with 7 bases fitting TRBD1. The sequenced sample consisted of naive CD4+ T cells sorted from blood. Subset denoted: CD45RA+ positively selected. In DNA, the CDR3 is TGTGCCAGCTCATTACGCCCCGGGACAGAGAACTACGAGCAGTACTTC. Translated: CASSLRPGTENYEQYF.